This T cell receptor (beta chain) stems from a study of cytomegalovirus exposure and HLA in healthy donors. Whole-study results and caveats: In the approximately 120 validation repertoires, a later analysis found that first-cohort TCR clusters tended to co-occur. According to the study, roughly 160 TCR beta chains were cytomegalovirus-associated. In vitro checks showed that three CMV-associated chains really do target CMV antigens.

Comment on this clone: Its antigen is unknown.

Measured with immunoSEQ multiplex PCR; TCRdb has only the in-frame clones, and not every one. The top ten hold roughly 1.4% of the sample, which has 100,000 to 120,000 clones, around nine tenths seen once. The CDR3 has 14 residues. J lost 8 bases, V lost 8 bases, and 10 bases had no gene match. Germline V gene data show CDR1 as SQVTM and CDR2 as ANQGSEA. The sequenced sample was PBMCs. The chain joins TRBV29-1 to TRBJ2-2; 11 nucleotides align to TRBD2. The sequence derives from a young woman in good health and CMV-seropositive. The CDR3 region has the DNA TGCAGCACTATAGCGGGGGGGCTTTCTGGGGAGCTGTTTTTT. Amino acid sequence: CSTIAGGLSGELFF.